Below, 21 T cell receptor beta chains from the same sample are listed, as sequenced in a study of blood T cells in healthy people across ages. Using a J-beta primer mix together with a sample-barcoded 5' primer, a second PCR was run for about 6 to 12 cycles. TCRdb re-derived calls from the 5' RACE reads in MiXCR, one entry per CDR3 protein. The sample has 600,000 to 1,000,000 distinct CDR3 sequences, over 45% seen once; the top ten hold approximately 23%. Sequencing was performed on blood. These receptors were collected from a man younger than 45 in good health.

This chain joins TRBV12-3 or TRBV12-4 and TRBJ2-1; D is unclear. CDR3 length equals 11 residues. V dropped 6 bases and J dropped 9 bases, with 9 bases sitting between them. The CDR3 bases are TGTGCCAGCAGGGCATTCCGTGAGCAGTTCTTC. Translated: CASRAFREQFF.

The chain is built from TRBV29-1 and TRBJ2-1; 8 nucleotides line up with TRBD2. Germline CDR1 SQVTM, CDR2 ANQGSEA. The J segment lost 4 bases and the V segment lost 3 bases, leaving 5 bases of the junction unmatched. The CDR3 consists of 14 residues. As DNA, the CDR3 is TGCAGCGTTGACCCCGGGACTAGATACAATGAGCAGTTCTTC. Translated: CSVDPGTRYNEQFF.

J is TRBJ1-6 and V is TRBV6-4; a possible D gene is TRBD1 (6 bases). There are 16 residues in the CDR3. Trimming removed 2 bases at V and 7 bases at J, with 15 bases between. CDR1 is MRHNA, CDR2 SNTAGT, per germline. The CDR3 nucleotides are TGTGCCAGCAGTGACGACTGGCGGGACATCAATTCACCCCTCCACTTT. Encoded protein: CASSDDWRDINSPLHF.

The V gene is TRBV7-2, the J gene TRBJ1-2; 10 nucleotides agree with TRBD1. Germline trimming cut 6 bases from V and 7 bases from J; bases unmatched to any gene: 11. Germline values: CDR1 SGHTA, CDR2 FQGNSA. This CDR3 spans 15 amino acids. CDR3 in amino acids: CASRDRQGAELGYTF. Written as DNA, the CDR3 is TGTGCCAGCAGAGACCGACAGGGGGCAGAACTTGGCTACACCTTC.

The genes are TRBV7-2 and TRBJ2-3; D may be TRBD1 or TRBD2 (5 bases each). The CDR3 loop spans 16 amino acids. CDR1 and CDR2 from the germline V gene are SGHTA and FQGNSA. V lost 1 base and J lost 3, with 14 bases in between. The CDR3 DNA reads TGTGCCAGCAGCTTAGTAGCCGGGACGAGGACAGATACGCAGTATTTT. Protein: CASSLVAGTRTDTQYF.

The chain carries TRBV24-1 and TRBJ2-3; D possibly uses TRBD1 or TRBD2 (5 bases each). Germline CDR1 KGHDR, CDR2 SFDVKD. V gave up 0 bases and J gave up 1 base, with 10 bases separating them. The CDR3 has 16 amino acids. The CDR3 coding sequence is TGTGCCACCAGTGATTTGCCCGGGACGGGCACAGATACGCAGTATTTT. It codes for CATSDLPGTGTDTQYF.

The chain couples TRBV21-1 to TRBJ2-1; the table assigns TRBD2, which was not confirmed against the DNA. TRBV21-1 is tagged as a pseudogene. CDR3 length: 18 amino acids. The CDR3 loop is CASSKAWGQEGRNNEQFF. The CDR3 bases are TGTGCCAGCAGCAAAGCTTGGGGTCAGGAGGGGAGGAACAATGAGCAGTTCTTC.

Here the CDR3 DNA reads TGTGCCAGCAGTGAGATCCACGAGCAGTACTTC. Protein: CASSEIHEQYF. The rearrangement uses TRBV2 and TRBJ2-5; D ambiguous. The last part of the DNA fits TRBJ2-7 better; the J call may be wrong. Germline values: CDR1 SNHLY, CDR2 FYNNEI. The CDR3 length is 11 residues.

CDR3 in amino acids: CASRSEVGETQYF. The CDR3 nucleotides read TGTGCCAGTCGTTCGGAAGTCGGAGAGACCCAGTACTTC. This sequence joins TRBV2 and TRBJ2-5; the D is unclear. The CDR3 covers 13 residues. V was trimmed by 9 bases and J by 4 bases, leaving 15 bases between them. CDR1 and CDR2 from the germline V gene are SNHLY and FYNNEI.

J is TRBJ2-6 and V is TRBV18; D uncertain. Trimming left V 2 bases short and J 2 bases short, with 13 bases between. This CDR3 has 17 amino acids. The germline V gene has CDR1 KGHSH and CDR2 LQKENI. CDR3 bases: TGTGCCAGCTCACCAGGGTTCTTATCGACTGGGGCCAACGTCCTGACTTTC. Its protein product is CASSPGFLSTGANVLTF.

This clonotype was counted a few times. The chain recombines TRBV4-2 with TRBJ2-7; TRBD2 is a possible D gene (6 bases). Germline V gene lookup returns CDR1 LGHNA and CDR2 YNFKEQ. V dropped 1 base and J dropped 0 bases, with 16 bases sitting between them. The CDR3 loop spans 17 amino acids. The chain's CDR3 is CASSQGLVAESSYEQYF. Written as DNA, the CDR3 is TGTGCCAGCAGCCAAGGATTGGTAGCGGAGAGCTCCTACGAGCAGTACTTC.

This clonotype was recorded many times. The chain employs TRBV27 and TRBJ2-2; 9 nucleotides line up with TRBD2. The length of the CDR3 is 17 residues. The V gene's germline CDR1 is MNHEY and CDR2 SMNVEV (reference sequence). V dropped 0 bases and J dropped 4; count of bases not matched to a gene: 6. Here the CDR3 reads CASSLSPTSGVTGELFF. In DNA, the CDR3 is TGTGCCAGCAGTTTATCTCCGACTAGCGGAGTCACCGGGGAGCTGTTTTTT.

This chain joins TRBV20-1 and TRBJ1-1, with a weak D call TRBD1 (6 bases). V was shortened by 5 bases and J by 0 bases, with 10 bases between the two germline ends. The CDR3 runs 13 residues. Germline V gene data show CDR1 as DFQATT and CDR2 as SNEGSKA (reference sequence). Written as DNA, the CDR3 is TGCAGTGCTGGCCGGGACATGAACACTGAAGCTTTCTTT. This translates into CSAGRDMNTEAFF.

This clonotype was seen only a few times. This CDR3 is CASSLESWTGLGGYTF. The CDR3 nucleotides are TGTGCCAGCAGCTTAGAGTCCTGGACAGGGCTTGGTGGCTACACCTTC. The chain employs TRBV7-2 and TRBJ1-2; 8 nucleotides align to TRBD1. CDR1 and CDR2 (germline): SGHTA, FQGNSA. J was trimmed by 7 bases and V by 1 base; bases with no gene match: 11. The CDR3 extends over 16 amino acids.

This clonotype was recorded many times. This CDR3 reads CSASGPTDTQYF. The CDR3 bases are TGCAGTGCTAGCGGGCCGACAGATACGCAGTATTTT. The chain uses TRBV20-1 and TRBJ2-3; D gene unclear. This CDR3 region has 12 residues. The germline V and J ends were trimmed by 3 bases and 3 bases, with 7 bases remaining between them. CDR1 and CDR2 (germline): DFQATT, SNEGSKA (reference sequence).

The CDR3 spells CASSLKKGAVGELFF. CDR3 sequence (DNA): TGTGCCAGCAGCCTGAAGAAGGGGGCGGTCGGGGAGCTGTTTTTT. J is TRBJ2-2 and V is TRBV7-2; TRBD1 matches at 7 bases. Unmatched junction bases numbered 10, after V lost 5 bases and J lost 7 bases. The CDR3 has 15 amino acids. CDR1 SGHTA and CDR2 FQGNSA come from the germline V gene.

This chain joins TRBV29-1 and TRBJ2-1; possibly TRBD1 for D (6 bases). The germline V gene has CDR1 SQVTM and CDR2 ANQGSEA. CDR3 length: 11 residues. The V end was cut by 7 bases, the J end by 2 bases, with 6 bases between. CDR3 amino acids: CSGQAYNEQFF. CDR3 bases: TGCAGCGGACAGGCCTACAATGAGCAGTTCTTC.

Worth noting for this clonotype: This sequence may be a read error, since a much larger clone differs from it by one base. The gene calls are TRBV7-2 and TRBJ2-4; no firm D call. The CDR3 runs to 11 residues. Between the trimmed V and J ends, which lost 5 bases and 15 bases, there was a span of 14 bases. Germline CDR1 reads SGHTA; CDR2 reads FQGNSA. CDR3 loop: CASSKWSELYF. The CDR3 DNA reads TGTGCCAGCAGCAAATGGTCCGAGCTGTACTTC.

This clonotype was counted between two and nine times. V gene TRBV12-3 or TRBV12-4 combines with J gene TRBJ1-1, with D possibly TRBD1 on 5 matching bases. This CDR3 region has 13 residues. V lost 6 bases to trimming and J lost 2 bases, with 10 bases between them. The CDR3 is CASRLQENTEAFF. CDR3 nucleotide sequence: TGTGCCAGCAGATTACAGGAAAACACTGAAGCTTTCTTT.

The chain carries TRBV20-1 and TRBJ2-5; possible D gene TRBD2, 5 bases. Germline CDR1 DFQATT, CDR2 SNEGSKA (reference sequence). V lost 0 bases and J lost 11, with 19 bases in between. There are 14 residues in the CDR3. The CDR3 protein is CSARDTRGVREQYF. CDR3 nucleotides: TGCAGTGCTAGAGACACCCGGGGAGTCCGTGAGCAGTACTTC.

The V and J genes are TRBV5-1 and TRBJ2-1; D gene unclear. The CDR3 length is 14 residues. Trimming stripped 0 bases from V and 7 bases from J, with 11 bases between. CDR1 and CDR2 from the germline V gene are SGHRS and YFSETQ. CDR3 nucleotide sequence: TGCGCCAGCAGCTTGGATTCCCAGAGGAATGAGCAGTTCTTC. Protein sequence: CASSLDSQRNEQFF.